This TCR beta chain appears in the sequencing data of a study of glioma-infiltrating T cells after dendritic cell vaccination. The overall study: Monocyte-derived dendritic cells, cultured about 7 days with IL-4 and GM-CSF, were pulsed with autologous tumor lysate.

Study results and limitations: Estimated pretreatment TIL content predicted outcome after dendritic cell vaccination.

Described time point: after dendritic cell vaccination, including at tumor progression/relapse. Blood PBMC samples: pre-vaccination, two weeks post third vaccination, and at tumor progression. As regards this clone: No antigen is known for it.

Produced via immunoSEQ multiplex PCR; TCRdb's table is partial and in-frame only. The table includes 75,000 to 85,000 clones, around 86% detected once. Per the germline V gene, CDR1 is LNHDA and CDR2 is SQIVND (reference sequence). Between the trimmed V and J ends, which lost 3 bases and 6 bases, there was a span of 15 bases. This CDR3 comprises 15 residues. This receptor was taken from a human donor with glioblastoma. This specimen was blood, taken after dendritic cell vaccination. This rearrangement joins TRBV19 to TRBJ2-1; maybe TRBD2 (6 bases). The CDR3 loop is CASSIMRDWGNEQFF. Written as DNA, the CDR3 is TGTGCCAGTAGTATCATGCGGGATTGGGGCAATGAGCAGTTCTTC.